The rows below give T cell receptor beta chains drawn from one sample of a study of human T cells and chemical hapten exposure. TCRdb ran MiXCR on the RACE reads and lists one entry per CDR3 protein. The sample holds 330,000 or so distinct CDR3 sequences, about 6% seen once. The starting material was whole blood, obtained in connection with sensitization to the hapten diphenylcyclopropenone (DPC). These receptors originate from a woman in her late teens or twenties with alopecia areata. Some clones in this sample may be carry-over from other donors' samples. Each CDR3 is given without its conserved first and last residue.

j_call | v_call | cdr3_aa
TRBJ2-7 | TRBV29-1 | SVEEPGGQY
TRBJ1-1 | TRBV29-1 | SVEGEEEVQTEAF
TRBJ1-2 | TRBV12-5 | ASGPMGEGYGYT
TRBJ1-5 | TRBV24-1 | ATSGGGAQPQH
TRBJ2-3 | TRBV5-6 | ASSLFGAPDTQY
TRBJ1-5 | TRBV6-5 | ASSSQGSLPQH
TRBJ1-1 | TRBV7-2 | ATRSGTVDTEAF
TRBJ1-1 | TRBV4-1 | ASSPQQLVILNTEAF
TRBJ2-3 | TRBV5-1 | ASSPTSGGAPDTQY
TRBJ2-7 | TRBV18 | ASSRGGAEQY
TRBJ1-6 | TRBV12-3/TRBV12-4 | ASSYTNSPLH
TRBJ2-7 | TRBV6-2/TRBV6-3 | ASRGDRPVTYEQY
TRBJ2-3 | TRBV6-6 | ASSYLGLGPDTQY
TRBJ1-4 | TRBV6-2/TRBV6-3 | ASSSDRRAKGNEKLF
TRBJ1-1 | TRBV18 | ASSPQGEAF
TRBJ1-4 | TRBV6-5 | ASSYSSIQLVNEKLF
TRBJ1-1 | TRBV6-5 | ASRFRQGTEAF
TRBJ2-3 | TRBV6-5 | ASSFAGNGGTDTQY
TRBJ2-5 | TRBV5-1 | ASSLGAGTKETQY
TRBJ2-7 | TRBV20-1 | SARSPTGAENEQY
TRBJ2-3 | TRBV7-2 | ASQWGNTDTQY
TRBJ2-3 | TRBV7-9 | ASSLRAFTDTQY
TRBJ2-3 | TRBV4-2 | ASSQGGLVTDTQY
TRBJ2-2 | TRBV11-2 | ASSEYRGHTGELF
TRBJ1-2 | TRBV7-2 | ASSPEMLPGRRNYGYT
TRBJ1-5 | TRBV6-6 | ASHGGHYQPQH
TRBJ2-5 | TRBV5-6 | ASSRRVAAQETQY
TRBJ2-1 | TRBV27 | ASSVISGGANEQF
TRBJ1-2 | TRBV15 | ATTTTATYGYT
TRBJ1-5 | TRBV7-9 | ASSVGTADQPQH
TRBJ1-2 | TRBV29-1 | SGLTGLGYT
TRBJ2-1 | TRBV4-1 | ASSQLRGSSYNEQF
TRBJ1-4 | TRBV20-1 | SANREYEKLF
TRBJ1-1 | TRBV6-2/TRBV6-3 | ASSRLTPRHTEAF
TRBJ2-5 | TRBV5-5 | ASSPLVGKETQY
TRBJ2-5 | TRBV5-1 | ASSYQSGEETQY
TRBJ2-3 | TRBV6-2/TRBV6-3 | ASSYSSITDTQY
TRBJ2-5 | TRBV12-3/TRBV12-4 | ASTKNRGQLRETQY
TRBJ1-3 | TRBV14 | ASSQLGGLSGNTIY
TRBJ1-1 | TRBV12-5 | ASGWGSTEAF
TRBJ2-3 | TRBV6-6 | ASSPVSSTDTQY
TRBJ2-3 | TRBV5-4 | ASSLRAGATDTQY
TRBJ1-1 | TRBV29-1 | SVEWDTEAF
TRBJ1-3 | TRBV4-3 | ASSQESGVGNTIY
TRBJ2-7 | TRBV6-2/TRBV6-3 | ASSSPKGRRVYEQY
TRBJ1-1 | TRBV6-6 | ASSYGGHTEAF
TRBJ1-3 | TRBV5-4 | ASSRDTSSGNTIY
TRBJ2-1 | TRBV12-3/TRBV12-4 | ASRLAGGYNEQF
TRBJ2-3 | TRBV29-1 | SVSLRGIGGWEPQY
TRBJ2-3 | TRBV7-2 | ASSLGSGPSTDTQY
TRBJ2-3 | TRBV6-2/TRBV6-3 | ASSRDRASDTQY
TRBJ1-5 | TRBV10-3 | AICPNSNQPQH
TRBJ2-7 | TRBV7-2 | ASSLGLEVYEQY
TRBJ2-1 | TRBV11-2 | ASSPSGGTNEQF
TRBJ1-6 | TRBV6-2/TRBV6-3 | ASSSKTARNSPLH
TRBJ1-1 | TRBV7-6 | ASSSRRGLNTEAF